Listed here are 19 T cell receptor beta chains from one sample, sequenced in a study of blood T cell repertoires in COVID-19. TCRdb's copy holds only in-frame clones and misses some; the assay was immunoSEQ multiplex PCR. The data contain 200,000 to 300,000 clones, 65% to 90% of them seen just once; the ten biggest clones take up about 9.3%. The sequencing input was PBMCs or T cells enriched from blood (not recorded which). These TCRs come from a woman aged 45-59 years with acute COVID-19.

V and J are TRBV27 and TRBJ2-7; 7 positions agree with TRBD2. Germline CDR1 reads MNHEY; CDR2 reads SMNVEV (reference sequence). The length of the CDR3 is 14 residues. V was clipped by 6 bases and J by 1 base; unmatched bases: 6. The CDR3 nucleotides read TGTGCCAGCAGACCAAAGCGGGGTTCCTACGAGCAGTACTTC. This gives the protein CASRPKRGSYEQYF.

The table lists this clone with a count of one. The chain couples TRBV19 to TRBJ1-5, with 9 bases matching TRBD1. Germline V gene sequence: CDR1 LNHDA, CDR2 SQIVND (reference sequence). J gave up 2 bases and V 4 bases, and 9 bases lay outside the gene matches. This CDR3 is built from 17 residues. The CDR3 nucleotides are TGTGCCAGTAGTAGGGGGGTGCGGACAGGGGGCAATCAGCCCCAGCATTTT. It yields the protein CASSRGVRTGGNQPQHF.

CDR3 in DNA: TGCAGTGCTCTCTCAGATACGCAGTATTTT. As protein: CSALSDTQYF. The chain links TRBV20-1 to TRBJ2-3, with unresolved D. The CDR3 is made up of 10 amino acids. Between the trimmed V and J ends, which lost 5 bases and 4 bases, there was a span of 4 bases. The germline gives CDR1 DFQATT, CDR2 SNEGSKA (reference sequence).

The chain is built from TRBV9 and TRBJ1-3; tentative D call: TRBD1 (5 bases). The CDR3 spans 17 residues. The germline V and J ends were trimmed by 4 bases and 0 bases, with 17 bases remaining between them. Germline CDR1 SGDLS, CDR2 YYNGEE. In nucleotides, the CDR3 is TGTGCCAGCAGCCCAGTGGGGGGAATGGACTCTGGAAACACCATATATTTT. It yields the protein CASSPVGGMDSGNTIYF.

This clone was seen a few times. CDR3 bases: TGCAGTGCTAGTGGTCGAATGTTGGTAGCGGGGGGGTCGGGCCAGTACTTC. Its protein is CSASGRMLVAGGSGQYF. J is TRBJ2-5 and V is TRBV20-1; 11 bases fit TRBD2. CDR1 is DFQATT and CDR2 is SNEGSKA in the germline V gene (reference sequence). V lost 3 bases, J lost 10 bases, and 19 bases stayed unmatched. CDR3 length: 17 amino acids.

The chain is built from TRBV12-5 and TRBJ1-6; 10 bases map to TRBD1. The V gene end was trimmed by 6 bases and the J gene end by 6 bases; junction bases not matched to a gene: 11. CDR3 size: 17 residues. Germline V gene lookup returns CDR1 LGHNT and CDR2 FRNRAP. The CDR3 DNA follows: TGTGCTAGTGGCCCCCGGATTGGGGACAGGGGTAATTCACCCCTCCACTTT. As protein: CASGPRIGDRGNSPLHF.

This clone was recorded only once. The chain links TRBV23-1 to TRBJ1-5; D is perhaps TRBD1 (5 bases). TRBV23-1 is filed as an ORF, its function uncertain. The CDR3 runs to 14 residues. Trimming pared 3 bases from V and 3 bases from J, leaving 9 bases between. This CDR3 is CASSQGRANQPQHF. In nucleotides, the CDR3 is TGCGCCAGCAGTCAGGGGCGAGCCAATCAGCCCCAGCATTTT.

The rearrangement joins TRBV14 to TRBJ2-2; D is uncertain. Trimming left V 4 bases short and J 1 base short, with 10 bases between. This CDR3 has 15 residues. Germline CDR1 SGHDN, CDR2 FVKESK. The CDR3 loop reads CASSPQALNTGELFF. For the CDR3, the DNA is TGTGCCAGCAGCCCCCAGGCTTTGAACACCGGGGAGCTGTTTTTT.

CDR3 coding DNA: TGTGCCACTAAAAGTGGGCAGGGACAGTTCAGCACCGGGGAGCTGTTTTTT. Protein: CATKSGQGQFSTGELFF. V gene TRBV19 combines with J gene TRBJ2-2, with 7 nucleotides matching TRBD1. Germline V CDR1 and CDR2: LNHDA, SQIVND (reference sequence). This CDR3 is 17 amino acids long. Trimming took 10 bases from V and 4 from J; bases not matched to a gene: 18. The full variable domain, rest sourced from reference TRBV19 and TRBJ2-2, is DGGITQSPKYLFRKEGQNVTLSCEQNLNHDAMYWYRQDPGQGLRLIYYSQIVNDFQKGDIAEGYSVSREKKESFPLTVTSAQKNPTAFYLCATKSGQGQFSTGELFFGEGSRLTVL.

The chain employs TRBV5-1 and TRBJ2-5; tentative D call: TRBD1 (8 bases). The CDR3 runs to 16 residues. Trimming pared 0 bases from V and 6 bases from J, leaving 18 bases between. Germline V lookup: CDR1 SGHRS, CDR2 YFSETQ. In DNA, the CDR3 is TGCGCCAGCAGCTTGGGCACGGACAGGGAGGGAAAGACCCAGTACTTC. It is translated as CASSLGTDREGKTQYF.

V gene TRBV4-3 combines with J gene TRBJ2-3; D perhaps matches TRBD1 (5 bases). Looked up from germline, CDR1 is LGHNA and CDR2 is YSLEER. V lost 4 bases and J lost 4, with 18 bases in between. The CDR3 is 16 residues long. CDR3 DNA sequence: TGCGCCAGCAGCCGGGGAACAGGCCTTTGGGCAGATACGCAGTATTTT. Amino acids: CASSRGTGLWADTQYF.

The rearrangement uses TRBV29-1 and TRBJ1-2; D gene unclear. From germline, CDR1 is SQVTM and CDR2 ANQGSEA. The CDR3 spans 14 residues. Trimming took 0 bases from V and 4 from J, leaving 12 bases between them. As DNA, the CDR3 is TGCAGCGTTGAAGAAAGAAGCCCCTCCTATGGCTACACCTTC. Protein sequence: CSVEERSPSYGYTF.

The V call is TRBV18, the J call TRBJ2-5; TRBD1 matches 8 bases. Germline V CDR1 and CDR2: KGHSH, LQKENI. J lost 5 bases, V lost 3 bases, and 2 bases had no gene match. The CDR3 is 13 amino acids. The CDR3 DNA sequence: TGTGCCAGCTCACCGACAGGGGAGGAGACCCAGTACTTC. It yields the protein CASSPTGEETQYF.

This clone was observed a few times. The genes are TRBV5-1 and TRBJ2-2, with a possible D match to TRBD2 (6 bases). The CDR3 runs 16 residues. Germline values: CDR1 SGHRS, CDR2 YFSETQ. Trimming took off 6 bases at V and 2 bases at J, with 17 bases between the two ends. The CDR3, as DNA: TGCGCCAGCACCCCGGGGGTCACCAGCAACACCGGGGAGCTGTTTTTT. Its protein is CASTPGVTSNTGELFF.

Here the CDR3 reads CASSITSGGRDTQYF. DNA for the CDR3: TGTGCCAGCAGCATCACTAGCGGGGGCAGAGATACGCAGTATTTT. The V call is TRBV7-9, the J call TRBJ2-3, with TRBD2 identical over 11 bases. The CDR3 contains 15 residues. Germline CDR1 reads SEHNR; CDR2 reads FQNEAQ (reference sequence). The J segment lost 5 bases and the V segment lost 5 bases, leaving 6 bases of the junction unmatched.

The chain uses TRBV7-2 and TRBJ1-5; D remains ambiguous. Trimming cost V 2 bases and J 4 bases, with 12 bases left between them. Looked up from germline, CDR1 is SGHTA and CDR2 is FQGNSA. The CDR3 extends over 15 amino acids. The CDR3: CASSLITGKNQPQHF. The CDR3 DNA follows: TGTGCCAGCAGCTTAATTACGGGGAAGAATCAGCCCCAGCATTTT.

V gene TRBV4-2 combines with J gene TRBJ1-5, with unresolved D. V dropped 4 bases and J dropped 6 bases, with 13 bases sitting between them. The germline V gene has CDR1 LGHNA and CDR2 YNFKEQ. This CDR3 has 14 amino acids. Here the CDR3 reads CASSRIQSGQPQHF. CDR3 nucleotides: TGTGCCAGCAGCCGAATACAGAGCGGTCAGCCCCAGCATTTT.

The chain has TRBV15 and TRBJ1-3, with no clear D. Germline V gene sequence: CDR1 LNHNV, CDR2 YYDKDF (reference sequence). The length of the CDR3 is 15 residues. Trimming pared 4 bases from V and 4 bases from J, leaving 14 bases between. CDR3 sequence (DNA): TGTGCCACCAGCAACCCGCGGGCAGTAGGAAACACCATATATTTT. Translated, it gives CATSNPRAVGNTIYF.

The genes are TRBV19 and TRBJ1-2; D is ambiguous. Germline CDR1 reads LNHDA; CDR2 reads SQIVND (reference sequence). This CDR3 spans 13 amino acids. V dropped 5 bases and J dropped 8 bases, with 15 bases sitting between them. The CDR3 sequence: CASSPGSFRGYTF. The CDR3 DNA follows: TGTGCCAGTAGTCCCGGGTCCTTCCGGGGCTACACCTTC.